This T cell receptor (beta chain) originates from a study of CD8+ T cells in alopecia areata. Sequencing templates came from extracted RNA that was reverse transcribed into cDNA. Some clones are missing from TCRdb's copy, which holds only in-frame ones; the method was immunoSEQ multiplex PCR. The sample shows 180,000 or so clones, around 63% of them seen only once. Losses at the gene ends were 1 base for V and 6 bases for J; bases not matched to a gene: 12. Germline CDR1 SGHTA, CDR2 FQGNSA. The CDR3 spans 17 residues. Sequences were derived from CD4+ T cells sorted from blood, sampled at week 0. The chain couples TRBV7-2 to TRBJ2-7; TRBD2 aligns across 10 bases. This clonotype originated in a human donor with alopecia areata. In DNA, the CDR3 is TGTGCCAGCAGCTTAGTGGGTAGCGGGGGGACCCTGGGCGAGCAGTACTTC. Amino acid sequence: CASSLVGSGGTLGEQYF. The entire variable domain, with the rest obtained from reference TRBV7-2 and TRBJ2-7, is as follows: GAGVSQSPSNKVTEKGKDVELRCDPISGHTALYWYRQSLGQGLEFLIYFQGNSAPDKSGLPSDRFSAERTGGSVSTLTIQRTQQEDSAVYLCASSLVGSGGTLGEQYFGPGTRLTVT.